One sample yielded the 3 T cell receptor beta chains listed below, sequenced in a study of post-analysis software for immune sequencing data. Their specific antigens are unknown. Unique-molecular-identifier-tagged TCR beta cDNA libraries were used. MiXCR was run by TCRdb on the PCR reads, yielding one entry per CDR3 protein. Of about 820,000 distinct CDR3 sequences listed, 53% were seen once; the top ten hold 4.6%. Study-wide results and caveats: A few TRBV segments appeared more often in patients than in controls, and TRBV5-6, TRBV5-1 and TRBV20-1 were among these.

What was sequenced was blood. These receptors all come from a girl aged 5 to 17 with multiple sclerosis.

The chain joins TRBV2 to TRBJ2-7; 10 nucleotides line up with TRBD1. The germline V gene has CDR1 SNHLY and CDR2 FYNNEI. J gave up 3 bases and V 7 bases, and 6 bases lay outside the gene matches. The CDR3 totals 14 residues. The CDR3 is CASNPTGGYYEQYF. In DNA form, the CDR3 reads TGTGCCAGCAATCCGACAGGGGGCTACTACGAGCAGTACTTC.

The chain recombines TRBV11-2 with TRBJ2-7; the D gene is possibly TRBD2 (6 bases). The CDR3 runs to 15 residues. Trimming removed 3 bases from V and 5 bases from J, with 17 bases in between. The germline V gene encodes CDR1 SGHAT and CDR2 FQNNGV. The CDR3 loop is CASSFFVSTSNEQYF. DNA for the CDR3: TGTGCCAGCAGCTTTTTTGTTTCGACTAGTAACGAGCAGTACTTC. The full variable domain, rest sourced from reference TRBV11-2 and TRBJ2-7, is EAGVAQSPRYKIIEKRQSVAFWCNPISGHATLYWYQQILGQGPKLLIQFQNNGVVDDSQLPKDRFSAERLKGVDSTLKIQPAKLEDSAVYLCASSFFVSTSNEQYFGPGTRLTVT.

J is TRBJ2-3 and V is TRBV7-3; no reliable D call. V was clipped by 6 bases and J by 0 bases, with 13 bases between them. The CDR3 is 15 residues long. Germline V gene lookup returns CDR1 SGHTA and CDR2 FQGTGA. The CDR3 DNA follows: TGTGCCAGCAGTATAGGGATATCGAGCACAGATACGCAGTATTTT. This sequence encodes CASSIGISSTDTQYF.